The T cell receptor (beta chain) under discussion was sequenced for a study of blood T cell repertoires in COVID-19. Study background: Samples taken during acute and convalescent COVID-19 were collected in the United States, Italy and Spain.

The germline gives CDR1 WNHNN, CDR2 SYGVQD (reference sequence). The CDR3 extends over 13 amino acids. Deletions cut 8 bases from V and 6 bases from J, with 14 bases between. The protocol was immunoSEQ multiplex PCR, while the TCRdb copy is restricted to in-frame clones and leaves out a portion. There are 200,000 to 250,000 clones in the sample; around 84% occur only once, and 9.5% to 15% lies in the top ten. The rearrangement uses TRBV10-1 and TRBJ2-1; no clear D gene. This receptor was taken from a human donor in a cohort sampled during active COVID-19. Sequenced sample: peripheral blood. For the CDR3, the DNA is TGCGCCAGCCCGAGACGGTCGGGCAATGAGCAGTTCTTC. This gives the protein CASPRRSGNEQFF.